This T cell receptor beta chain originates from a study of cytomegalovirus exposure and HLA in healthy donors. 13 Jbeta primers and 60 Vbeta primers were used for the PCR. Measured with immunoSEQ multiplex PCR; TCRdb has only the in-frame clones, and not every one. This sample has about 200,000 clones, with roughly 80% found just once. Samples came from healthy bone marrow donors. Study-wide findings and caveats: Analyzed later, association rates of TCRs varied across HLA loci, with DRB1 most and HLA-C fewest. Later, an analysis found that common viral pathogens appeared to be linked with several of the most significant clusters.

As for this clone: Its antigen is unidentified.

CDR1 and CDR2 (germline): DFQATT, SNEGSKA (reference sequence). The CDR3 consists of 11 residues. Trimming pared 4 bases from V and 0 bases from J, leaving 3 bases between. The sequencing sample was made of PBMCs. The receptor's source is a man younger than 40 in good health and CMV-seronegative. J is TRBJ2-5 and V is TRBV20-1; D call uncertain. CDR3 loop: CSATYQETQYF. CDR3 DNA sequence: TGCAGTGCTACGTACCAAGAGACCCAGTACTTC.